The clone carrying this T cell receptor (beta chain) was seen a few times. As yet, its antigen is unknown. The data belong to a study of post-analysis software for immune sequencing data. General observations from the study: Among a handful of TRBV segments more frequent in patients than controls were TRBV5-6, TRBV5-1 and TRBV20-1. Significantly decreased normalized Chao1 diversity was recorded for multiple sclerosis patients relative to controls. By F measure, samples from a shared preparation batch strongly co-clustered.

The V end lost 4 bases, the J end lost 4 bases, and 20 bases lay between the germline ends. CDR3 length: 18 residues. Germline CDR1 MNHEY, CDR2 SMNVEV (reference sequence). cDNA libraries for TCR beta contained unique molecular identifiers. T cells, about 0.95 to 10 million of them, yielded about half a million cDNA molecules. TCRdb independently ran MiXCR on the PCR reads; one entry per CDR3 protein. The repertoire holds 400,000 to 500,000 distinct CDR3 sequences, with 30% to 40% as singletons. Sequenced sample: blood. The TCR comes from a girl aged 2-15 years with multiple sclerosis. V usage is TRBV27 and J usage is TRBJ1-6; D remains unclear. For the CDR3, the DNA is TGTGCCAGCAGTTCCCGTTACACAAACACGGGATATAATTCACCCCTCCACTTT. Protein product: CASSSRYTNTGYNSPLHF.